The present TCR beta chain was sequenced within a study of cytomegalovirus exposure and HLA in healthy donors. Findings and caveats of the study: Reportedly, diagnosis of cytomegalovirus status by the classifier showed high specificity and sensitivity. The authors enumerated over 150 TCR beta chains as linked to cytomegalovirus. Many donors shared some public TCRs, even though most TCR sequences were rare.

This table comes from immunoSEQ multiplex PCR, and its TCRdb copy is limited to in-frame clones, with some not included. Of roughly 260,000 clones in the sample, more than 75% were seen once. These donors were members of the roughly 120-subject validation cohort, a group separate from the approximately 700-subject first cohort. Concerning this clone: Its antigen is not identified.

The germline V gene encodes CDR1 SNHLY and CDR2 FYNNEI. The CDR3 consists of 17 residues. V was clipped by 3 bases and J by 1 base; unmatched bases: 8. The receptor was isolated from a man aged 18 to 30 in good health and CMV-seronegative. Material for sequencing was PBMCs. The V gene is TRBV2, the J gene TRBJ2-3; 9 nucleotides agree with TRBD2. The CDR3 loop reads CASSEWAGGPGTDTQYF. The CDR3 region has the DNA TGTGCCAGCAGTGAGTGGGCGGGAGGGCCTGGCACAGATACGCAGTATTTT. Based on the CDR3 plus reference TRBV2 and TRBJ2-3, the full variable domain is EPEVTQTPSHQVTQMGQEVILRCVPISNHLYFYWYRQILGQKVEFLVSFYNNEISEKSEIFDDQFSVERPDGSNFTLKIRSTKLEDSAMYFCASSEWAGGPGTDTQYFGPGTRLTVL.